This T cell receptor beta chain was obtained from a study of naive and memory T cell subsets. This clonotype was seen many times. Its specificity is unknown. Four subsets defined by CD45RA and CD27 were sorted after CD3, CD4, CD8 and live/dead staining. Both TRBC1 and TRBC2 were covered by a beta constant-region primer of two equimolar oligonucleotides. Ligated cDNA was amplified by four rounds of PCR with nested alpha and beta constant-region primers and SP2. In TCRdb, the UMI-ligation and nested PCR reads were re-called with MiXCR into one record per CDR3 protein. The table includes 85,000 to 130,000 distinct CDR3 sequences, around 13% detected once. Overall study results and limits: Naive repertoires, especially CD8, held a few larger clonotypes, possibly memory cells re-expressing CD45RA. TCR counts from RNA may reflect activation-linked expression changes. A clonotype means one alpha or beta sequence, not an alpha/beta pair.

V was cut by 6 bases and J by 6 bases, with 15 bases left in between. This CDR3 contains 15 residues. Germline assignment: CDR1 MNHEY and CDR2 SMNVEV (reference sequence). The receptor was isolated from a human donor in good health. The specimen was naive CD8+ T cells from blood. The chain uses TRBV27 and TRBJ1-6, with D maybe TRBD1 (6 bases). The CDR3 protein is CASRSTGSGNSPLHF. The CDR3 coding sequence is TGTGCCAGCAGATCAACAGGGTCCGGTAATTCACCCCTCCACTTT.